The TCR beta chain described here comes from a study of cytomegalovirus exposure and HLA in healthy donors. This CDR3 is 17 amino acids long. The ends were cut back, 0 bases at V and 1 base at J, with 13 bases in the middle. The germline CDR1 and CDR2 sequences are SGDLS and YYNGEE. General study points: Researchers reportedly found TCR beta sequences accurately predicted most subjects' HLA-A and HLA-B alleles.

A remark on this clone: Its antigen is still unknown.

Amplification used 60 Vbeta primers and 13 Jbeta primers. The method was immunoSEQ multiplex PCR; TCRdb's version includes in-frame clones alone and lacks a portion of them. This table has 150,000 to 190,000 clones, around 83% appearing once. The chain has TRBV9 and TRBJ2-2; weak D call: TRBD1 (6 bases). The sequence was collected from a woman aged 18-30 years in good health and CMV-seronegative. Sequences were obtained from PBMCs. DNA for the CDR3: TGTGCCAGCAGCGTAGCCAGTCAGGGGTTGAACACCGGGGAGCTGTTTTTT. It codes for CASSVASQGLNTGELFF.